This is a list of T cell receptor beta chains from one sample in a study of Graves' ophthalmopathy and Graves' hyperthyroidism. MiXCR was run by TCRdb on the multiplex PCR reads, yielding one entry per CDR3 protein. Of around 1,000,000 distinct CDR3 sequences in the sample, 35% to 45% are singletons; the top ten hold around 10%. The sample was peripheral blood or thyroid tissue (not recorded which). The receptors come from an adult man with Graves' hyperthyroidism. CDR3s include the opening cysteine and the closing phenylalanine or tryptophan. Each record gives: CDR3 protein, CDR3 DNA, D gene, V gene, J gene, clone size. A D gene is named only where the DNA matches it firmly. Rows may omit the clone size; those that give it use once, few, many or a size class.

CDR3 protein: CSLFGQGSYEQYF
CDR3 DNA: TGCAGTTTATTCGGACAGGGATCCTACGAGCAGTACTTC
D gene: TRBD1
V gene: TRBV29-1
J gene: TRBJ2-7
clone size: NA

CDR3 protein: CASSQATVKGTEAFF
CDR3 DNA: TGTGCCAGCAGCCAAGCGACGGTGAAGGGAACTGAAGCTTTCTTT
D gene: NA
V gene: TRBV4-2
J gene: TRBJ1-1
clone size: few

CDR3 protein: CAISEPGAGPGGHEQYF
CDR3 DNA: TGTGCCATCAGCGAGCCGGGGGCGGGACCCGGCGGGCACGAGCAGTACTTC
D gene: NA
V gene: TRBV10-3
J gene: TRBJ2-7
clone size: NA

CDR3 protein: CASSTTGGSNQPQHF
CDR3 DNA: TGTGCCAGCAGTACTACTGGGGGGAGCAATCAGCCCCAGCATTTT
D gene: NA
V gene: TRBV28
J gene: TRBJ1-5
clone size: NA

CDR3 protein: CASRMTGSNTEAFF
CDR3 DNA: TGCGCCAGCAGGATGACAGGGTCGAACACTGAAGCTTTCTTT
D gene: TRBD1
V gene: TRBV5-1
J gene: TRBJ1-1
clone size: few

CDR3 protein: CASSIYLCSVESGRGGYTF
CDR3 DNA: NA
D gene: NA
V gene: TRBV25-1
J gene: TRBJ1-2
clone size: NA

CDR3 protein: CASSIDLYEQYF
CDR3 DNA: TGTGCCAGCTCAATCGACCTTTACGAGCAGTACTTC
D gene: NA
V gene: TRBV7-2
J gene: TRBJ2-7
clone size: NA

CDR3 protein: CASSLAETYSNQPQHF
CDR3 DNA: TGTGCCAGCAGTTTAGCAGAAACATATAGCAATCAGCCCCAGCATTTT
D gene: NA
V gene: TRBV2
J gene: TRBJ1-5
clone size: NA

CDR3 protein: CASSSGGAVTEAFF
CDR3 DNA: TGTGCCAGCAGCTCAGGGGGCGCCGTCACTGAAGCTTTCTTT
D gene: TRBD1
V gene: TRBV7-9
J gene: TRBJ1-1
clone size: NA

CDR3 protein: CASSLTGEKLFF
CDR3 DNA: TGTGCCAGCAGCTTGACAGGGGAGAAACTGTTTTTT
D gene: TRBD1
V gene: TRBV7-2
J gene: TRBJ1-4
clone size: many

CDR3 protein: CSLRTGYEAFF
CDR3 DNA: TGCAGTCTAAGGACAGGGTATGAAGCTTTCTTT
D gene: TRBD1
V gene: TRBV20-1
J gene: TRBJ1-1
clone size: NA

CDR3 protein: CASSLWGGGQPQHF
CDR3 DNA: TGTGCCAGCAGTTTATGGGGTGGCGGTCAGCCCCAGCATTTT
D gene: NA
V gene: TRBV27
J gene: TRBJ1-5
clone size: few

CDR3 protein: CASSFGQPQSTSQYF
CDR3 DNA: TGTGCCAGCAGTTTCGGACAGCCCCAGAGTACGTCGCAGTACTTC
D gene: NA
V gene: TRBV12-3/TRBV12-4
J gene: TRBJ2-7
clone size: many

CDR3 protein: CSVGVDRGRQYF
CDR3 DNA: TGCAGCGTTGGAGTGGACAGGGGTCGGCAGTACTTC
D gene: TRBD1
V gene: TRBV29-1
J gene: TRBJ2-7
clone size: many

CDR3 protein: CASSSRGLKSTTGELFF
CDR3 DNA: TGTGCCAGCAGCTCCCGAGGACTAAAGTCTACCACCGGGGAGCTGTTTTTT
D gene: NA
V gene: TRBV9
J gene: TRBJ2-2
clone size: NA

CDR3 protein: CASSSGQISYGYTEAFF
CDR3 DNA: TGTGCCAGCAGCTCGGGACAGATAAGCTATGGCTACACTGAAGCTTTCTTT
D gene: TRBD1
V gene: TRBV7-2
J gene: TRBJ1-1
clone size: NA

CDR3 protein: CASSQWDRDSYEQYF
CDR3 DNA: TGTGCCAGCAGCCAATGGGACCGAGACTCCTACGAGCAGTACTTC
D gene: NA
V gene: TRBV9
J gene: TRBJ2-7
clone size: few

CDR3 protein: CATSRVGRRRETQYF
CDR3 DNA: TGTGCCACCAGCAGAGTCGGCAGGAGGCGTGAGACCCAGTACTTC
D gene: NA
V gene: TRBV15
J gene: TRBJ2-5
clone size: NA

CDR3 protein: CASSKVGGHEELFF
CDR3 DNA: TGCGCCAGCAGTAAGGTGGGGGGCCATGAAGAACTGTTTTTT
D gene: NA
V gene: TRBV5-4
J gene: TRBJ1-4
clone size: NA

CDR3 protein: CASSSDRAGELFF
CDR3 DNA: TGCGCCAGCAGCTCTGACAGGGCCGGGGAGCTGTTTTTT
D gene: TRBD1
V gene: TRBV5-1
J gene: TRBJ2-2
clone size: many

CDR3 protein: CASSQSRGTSYEQHF
CDR3 DNA: TGCGCCAGCAGCCAAAGTCGGGGGACGTCCTACGAGCAGCACTTC
D gene: NA
V gene: TRBV4-3
J gene: TRBJ2-7
clone size: NA

CDR3 protein: CSSYSRGSREKLFF
CDR3 DNA: TGCAGCAGTTACTCGAGAGGGAGCCGTGAAAAACTGTTTTTT
D gene: NA
V gene: TRBV29-1
J gene: TRBJ1-4
clone size: once

CDR3 protein: CASSSRWGNQPQHF
CDR3 DNA: TGTGCCAGCAGCTCCCGATGGGGCAATCAGCCCCAGCATTTT
D gene: NA
V gene: TRBV27
J gene: TRBJ1-5
clone size: NA

CDR3 protein: CASSLINSGANVLTF
CDR3 DNA: TGTGCCAGCAGTCTAATCAACTCTGGGGCCAACGTCCTGACTTTC
D gene: NA
V gene: TRBV7-9
J gene: TRBJ2-6
clone size: few

CDR3 protein: CATSDLGGSTDTQYF
CDR3 DNA: TGTGCCACCAGTGATTTGGGCGGAAGCACAGATACGCAGTATTTT
D gene: NA
V gene: TRBV24-1
J gene: TRBJ2-3
clone size: NA

CDR3 protein: CATSRGLAGGPGETQYF
CDR3 DNA: TGTGCCACCAGCAGAGGGCTAGCGGGAGGGCCGGGGGAGACCCAGTACTTC
D gene: TRBD2
V gene: TRBV15
J gene: TRBJ2-5
clone size: few

CDR3 protein: CASSRSRDRDAQYF
CDR3 DNA: TGTGCCAGCAGCCGCAGCCGGGACAGGGACGCGCAGTACTTC
D gene: TRBD1
V gene: TRBV7-3
J gene: TRBJ2-7
clone size: NA

CDR3 protein: CASSLNHYEQYF
CDR3 DNA: TGTGCCAGCAGCTTAAACCACTACGAGCAGTACTTC
D gene: NA
V gene: TRBV11-2
J gene: TRBJ2-7
clone size: many

CDR3 protein: CASNHRGDSNQPQHF
CDR3 DNA: TGTGCCAGCAACCACCGGGGCGATAGCAATCAGCCCCAGCATTTT
D gene: NA
V gene: TRBV27
J gene: TRBJ1-5
clone size: NA

CDR3 protein: CASRAATDDDEQYF
CDR3 DNA: TGCGCCAGCAGGGCCGCGACAGACGATGACGAGCAGTACTTC
D gene: NA
V gene: TRBV9
J gene: TRBJ2-7
clone size: once

CDR3 protein: CATRVNLEGYSPLHF
CDR3 DNA: TGTGCCACCAGAGTCAACTTGGAGGGCTACTCACCCCTCCACTTT
D gene: NA
V gene: TRBV15
J gene: TRBJ1-6
clone size: many

CDR3 protein: CASSLVLSGEQYF
CDR3 DNA: TGTGCCAGCAGCTTAGTGTTAAGTGGCGAGCAGTACTTC
D gene: NA
V gene: TRBV7-8
J gene: TRBJ2-7
clone size: many

CDR3 protein: CASSISPQGTVNTEAFF
CDR3 DNA: TGTGCCAGTAGTATTAGTCCCCAGGGGACTGTGAACACTGAAGCTTTCTTT
D gene: NA
V gene: TRBV19
J gene: TRBJ1-1
clone size: NA

CDR3 protein: CASSGLAGATYEQYF
CDR3 DNA: TGTGCCAGCAGTGGACTAGCGGGAGCCACCTACGAGCAGTACTTC
D gene: TRBD2
V gene: TRBV28
J gene: TRBJ2-7
clone size: NA

CDR3 protein: CSARSHHARSPYEQYF
CDR3 DNA: TGCAGTGCTAGATCTCACCATGCTAGATCCCCCTACGAGCAGTACTTC
D gene: NA
V gene: TRBV20-1
J gene: TRBJ2-7
clone size: NA

CDR3 protein: CSAGEGSGSTYEQYF
CDR3 DNA: TGCAGTGCTGGAGAGGGAAGCGGGTCAACGTACGAGCAGTACTTC
D gene: NA
V gene: TRBV20-1
J gene: TRBJ2-7
clone size: NA

CDR3 protein: CASSSARLADAAGYTF
CDR3 DNA: TGTGCAAGCAGCAGTGCTAGGTTGGCCGATGCGGCTGGCTACACCTTC
D gene: NA
V gene: TRBV7-2
J gene: TRBJ1-2
clone size: once

CDR3 protein: CATSTDRWGGHSYEQYF
CDR3 DNA: TGTGCCACCAGCACCGACCGATGGGGAGGTCACTCCTACGAGCAGTACTTC
D gene: NA
V gene: TRBV21-1
J gene: TRBJ2-7
clone size: NA

CDR3 protein: CASSSGTGYAETQYF
CDR3 DNA: TGCGCCAGCAGCTCCGGGACAGGGTACGCCGAGACCCAGTACTTC
D gene: TRBD1
V gene: TRBV4-1
J gene: TRBJ2-5
clone size: few

CDR3 protein: CSVSGGTLNTEAFF
CDR3 DNA: TGCAGCGTTTCTGGTGGGACATTGAACACTGAAGCTTTCTTT
D gene: NA
V gene: TRBV29-1
J gene: TRBJ1-1
clone size: few

CDR3 protein: CSASWAGANVLTF
CDR3 DNA: TGCAGTGCTAGTTGGGCTGGGGCCAACGTCCTGACTTTC
D gene: NA
V gene: TRBV20-1
J gene: TRBJ2-6
clone size: many

CDR3 protein: CAIPGEGMMETQYF
CDR3 DNA: TGTGCCATCCCGGGGGAGGGGATGATGGAGACCCAGTACTTC
D gene: TRBD2
V gene: TRBV10-3
J gene: TRBJ2-5
clone size: few

CDR3 protein: CASSLAGADEQYF
CDR3 DNA: TGTGCCAGCAGCTTAGCGGGGGCGGACGAGCAGTACTTC
D gene: NA
V gene: TRBV7-6
J gene: TRBJ2-7
clone size: many

CDR3 protein: CASNHRGNQETQYF
CDR3 DNA: TGTGCCAGTAATCACAGGGGGAATCAAGAGACCCAGTACTTC
D gene: TRBD1
V gene: TRBV19
J gene: TRBJ2-5
clone size: many

CDR3 protein: CASVYGGRRSEQYF
CDR3 DNA: TGTGCCAGCGTGTACGGGGGCCGACGGTCCGAGCAGTACTTC
D gene: NA
V gene: TRBV12-3/TRBV12-4
J gene: TRBJ2-7
clone size: many

CDR3 protein: CASSSGQGINYGYTF
CDR3 DNA: TGTGCCAGCAGCAGTGGACAGGGAATCAACTATGGCTACACCTTC
D gene: TRBD1
V gene: TRBV9
J gene: TRBJ1-2
clone size: NA

CDR3 protein: CSASNRGFNQPQHF
CDR3 DNA: TGCAGTGCCAGCAACAGGGGATTCAATCAGCCCCAGCATTTT
D gene: TRBD1
V gene: TRBV20-1
J gene: TRBJ1-5
clone size: many

CDR3 protein: CASSAGAGTEQYF
CDR3 DNA: TGTGCCAGCAGTGCCGGGGCAGGGACCGAGCAGTACTTC
D gene: NA
V gene: TRBV2
J gene: TRBJ2-7
clone size: NA